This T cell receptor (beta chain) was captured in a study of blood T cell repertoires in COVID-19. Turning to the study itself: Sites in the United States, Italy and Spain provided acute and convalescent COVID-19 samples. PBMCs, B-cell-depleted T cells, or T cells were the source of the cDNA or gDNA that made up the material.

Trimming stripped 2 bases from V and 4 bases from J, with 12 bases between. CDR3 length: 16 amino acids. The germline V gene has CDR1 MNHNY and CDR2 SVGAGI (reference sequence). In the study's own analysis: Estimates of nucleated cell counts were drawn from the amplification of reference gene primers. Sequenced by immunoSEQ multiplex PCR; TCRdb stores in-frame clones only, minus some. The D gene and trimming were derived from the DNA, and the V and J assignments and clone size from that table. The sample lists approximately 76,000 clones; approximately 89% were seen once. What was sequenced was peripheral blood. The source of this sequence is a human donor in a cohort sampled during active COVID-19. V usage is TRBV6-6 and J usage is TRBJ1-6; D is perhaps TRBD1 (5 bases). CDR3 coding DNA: TGTGCCAGCAGTTACGGGGCAGCGACTTATAATTCACCCCTCCACTTT. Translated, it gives CASSYGAATYNSPLHF.